The 16 T cell receptor beta chains reported below all come from one sample, sequenced in a study of blood T cell repertoires in COVID-19. Profiling relied on immunoSEQ multiplex PCR, and the TCRdb table lists in-frame clones only, not all of them. The repertoire has around 77,000 clones, approximately 90% of them found once; the top ten carry 11%. The sequenced sample consisted of peripheral blood. All receptors derive from a man in his sixties or seventies with active or convalescent COVID-19.

The chain combines TRBV7-2 with TRBJ2-1; 11 nucleotides match TRBD2. CDR1 and CDR2 (germline): SGHTA, FQGNSA. V shed 6 bases and J 4 bases; nucleotides not matched to a gene: 5. The CDR3 totals 15 residues. The CDR3 sequence is CASSRTSGPYNEQFF. The CDR3, as DNA: TGTGCCAGCAGTAGGACTAGCGGGCCATACAATGAGCAGTTCTTC.

The chain uses TRBV29-1 and TRBJ1-2; 8 nucleotides align to TRBD1. CDR1 is SQVTM and CDR2 is ANQGSEA in the germline V gene. With V trimmed by 4 bases and J by 4 bases, 8 bases remained unmatched. This CDR3 region has 14 residues. The chain's CDR3 is CSVGDIGQGYGYTF. In DNA form, the CDR3 reads TGCAGCGTTGGAGATATAGGACAGGGCTATGGCTACACCTTC.

The chain has TRBV5-1 and TRBJ2-1; 7 bases match TRBD2. With 3 bases clipped from V and 4 bases from J, the junction kept 10 bases outside the gene matches. CDR3 size: 16 residues. Germline loops: CDR1 SGHRS, CDR2 YFSETQ. The CDR3 spells CASSSETSRGYNEQFF. The CDR3 region has the DNA TGCGCCAGCAGCTCGGAGACTAGCCGAGGGTACAATGAGCAGTTCTTC.

J is TRBJ1-2 and V is TRBV6-2 or TRBV6-3; weak D call: TRBD1 (6 bases). V shed 0 bases and J shed 9 bases, with 11 bases lying between them. Germline CDR1 MNHEY, CDR2 SVGEGT. The CDR3 consists of 13 residues. The CDR3 here is CASSYSGGQSYTF. CDR3 nucleotide sequence: TGTGCCAGCAGTTACTCGGGCGGACAGAGCTACACCTTC.

In DNA form, the CDR3 reads TGTGCCAGCAGCTCCGGATTTTCTAGCGGCTCTGACGAGCAGTACTTC. Protein: CASSSGFSSGSDEQYF. The V and J genes are TRBV11-2 and TRBJ2-7; 7 bases match TRBD2. The germline CDR1 and CDR2 sequences are SGHAT and FQNNGV. This CDR3 is 16 amino acids long. Germline trimming cut 4 bases from V and 5 bases from J; bases unmatched to any gene: 14. Looking up the rest from reference TRBV11-2 and TRBJ2-7 gives the full variable domain: EAGVAQSPRYKIIEKRQSVAFWCNPISGHATLYWYQQILGQGPKLLIQFQNNGVVDDSQLPKDRFSAERLKGVDSTLKIQPAKLEDSAVYLCASSSGFSSGSDEQYFGPGTRLTVT.

The chain joins TRBV27 to TRBJ1-4; D remains ambiguous. The germline V gene encodes CDR1 MNHEY and CDR2 SMNVEV (reference sequence). V was pared by 4 bases and J by 7 bases, with 13 bases between. This CDR3 has 14 residues. The DNA of the CDR3 is TGTGCCAGCAGTTGGTCCAGGCGGGGTGAAAAACTGTTTTTT. It translates to CASSWSRRGEKLFF.

This sequence joins TRBV10-3 and TRBJ2-2; 14 bases fit TRBD2. This CDR3 is 17 amino acids long. CDR1 is ENHRY, CDR2 SYGVKD, per germline. Trimming at V came to 1 base and at J to 7 bases, leaving 5 bases not matched to a gene. The chain's CDR3 is CAISEFGTSGSGGELFF. The CDR3 DNA sequence: TGTGCCATCAGTGAGTTCGGGACTAGCGGGAGCGGCGGGGAGCTGTTTTTT.

This chain joins TRBV5-6 and TRBJ2-3, with 7 bases matching TRBD2. Trimming removed 5 bases from V and 7 bases from J; junction bases left unmatched: 13. This CDR3 spans 15 amino acids. Germline lookup yields CDR1 SGHDT and CDR2 YYEEEE. CDR3 residues: CASSVREGGVNTQYF. The DNA of the CDR3 is TGTGCCAGCAGTGTGAGGGAGGGAGGGGTAAATACGCAGTATTTT.

CDR3 in amino acids: CATSREVQGNQPQHF. The CDR3 DNA reads TGTGCCACCAGCAGAGAAGTACAGGGAAATCAGCCCCAGCATTTT. The chain couples TRBV15 to TRBJ1-5; the D gene is possibly TRBD1 (6 bases). Trimming removed 0 bases at V and 4 bases at J, with 10 bases between. Germline V CDR1 and CDR2: LNHNV, YYDKDF (reference sequence). This CDR3 contains 15 residues.

The rearrangement links TRBV6-5 to TRBJ2-5; 7 nucleotides agree with TRBD1. CDR3 length: 13 residues. Germline values: CDR1 MNHEY, CDR2 SVGAGI. With V trimmed by 8 bases and J by 1 base, 4 bases remained unmatched. DNA of the CDR3: TGTGCCAGCTCCAGGGGGATCCAAGAGACCCAGTACTTC. It encodes CASSRGIQETQYF.

This clone was found once. The chain uses TRBV5-4 and TRBJ2-1, with 8 bases lining up with TRBD2. CDR3 length: 17 residues. Losses at the gene ends were 0 bases for V and 13 bases for J; bases not matched to a gene: 18. The germline gives CDR1 SGHNT, CDR2 YYREEE (reference sequence). The DNA of the CDR3 is TGTGCCAGCAGCTTGGTTCGAGGAACCGGGACTAGGGACGGACAGTTCTTC. Translating it yields CASSLVRGTGTRDGQFF.

The rearrangement links TRBV11-2 to TRBJ1-1; 7 bases match TRBD1. Germline CDR1 and CDR2: SGHAT and FQNNGV. This CDR3 has 15 amino acids. Trimming at V came to 4 bases and at J to 1 base, leaving 6 bases not matched to a gene. In DNA form, the CDR3 reads TGTGCCAGCAGCTCCACGAACAGGGGGAACACTGAAGCTTTCTTT. Its protein product is CASSSTNRGNTEAFF.

The J gene is TRBJ2-5, the V gene TRBV2; TRBD1 matches at 7 bases. CDR1 and CDR2 (germline): SNHLY, FYNNEI. J gave up 4 bases and V 6 bases, and 5 bases lay outside the gene matches. The CDR3 consists of 13 residues. The CDR3 region is CASRVDRAETQYF. The CDR3 bases are TGTGCCAGCAGAGTAGACAGGGCAGAGACCCAGTACTTC.

The V call is TRBV4-1, the J call TRBJ2-2; 10 positions match TRBD1. Looked up from germline, CDR1 is MGHRA and CDR2 is YSYEKL. This CDR3 spans 15 amino acids. V shed 3 bases and J 5 bases; nucleotides not matched to a gene: 3. The CDR3 sequence: CASSQPGQGTGELFF. The CDR3, as DNA: TGCGCCAGCAGCCAGCCGGGACAGGGGACCGGGGAGCTGTTTTTT.

The chain is built from TRBV20-1 and TRBJ2-1; TRBD2 matches at 11 bases. Unmatched junction bases numbered 7, after V lost 3 bases and J lost 3 bases. This CDR3 comprises 16 residues. The germline gives CDR1 DFQATT, CDR2 SNEGSKA (reference sequence). The CDR3 reads CSASDTSGGFYNEQFF. DNA for the CDR3: TGCAGTGCTAGTGACACTAGCGGGGGTTTCTACAATGAGCAGTTCTTC.

This clone was seen a single time. The chain uses TRBV28 and TRBJ2-1, with a tentative D call TRBD1 (5 bases). V was trimmed by 8 bases and J by 9 bases, leaving 20 bases between them. There are 14 residues in the CDR3. The germline V gene encodes CDR1 MDHEN and CDR2 SYDVKM. The CDR3 DNA sequence: TGTGCCAGCCATAGGGGCCTTATCTACGGTGAGCAGTTCTTC. This gives the protein CASHRGLIYGEQFF.